This T cell receptor (beta chain) was identified in a study of low-dose radiotherapy and immunotherapy resistance in tumors. Germline V CDR1 and CDR2: MGHRA, YSYEKL. The V end lost 1 base, the J end lost 3 bases, and 10 bases lay between the germline ends. The CDR3 has 14 residues. Specified time point: after trial treatment. Documented treatment: LDRT plus nivolumab, ipilimumab, low-dose cyclophosphamide and aspirin (RACIN trial). Nivolumab, ipilimumab, aspirin, low-dose cyclophosphamide and low-dose radiotherapy were given to donors. Primers used for first-strand cDNA, a TRAV- and TRBV-specific set, covered both alpha and beta chains. TCR amplification ran roughly 21 PCR cycles using constant-region and V-primer adapter primers. TCRdb ran MiXCR on the reads and lists one entry per CDR3 protein. The table shows 65,000 to 85,000 distinct CDR3 sequences, with less than 20% occurring only once. In this sample, this clonotype turned up a few times.

The sequence was obtained from a male donor with prostate cancer. The V and J genes are TRBV4-1 and TRBJ2-7; no clear D gene. The sequences come from PBMCs, collected after low-dose radiotherapy plus immunotherapy. CDR3 sequence (DNA): TGCGCCAGCAGCCAAGTTCAGCGAGGCTACGAGCAGTACTTC. Protein product: CASSQVQRGYEQYF.